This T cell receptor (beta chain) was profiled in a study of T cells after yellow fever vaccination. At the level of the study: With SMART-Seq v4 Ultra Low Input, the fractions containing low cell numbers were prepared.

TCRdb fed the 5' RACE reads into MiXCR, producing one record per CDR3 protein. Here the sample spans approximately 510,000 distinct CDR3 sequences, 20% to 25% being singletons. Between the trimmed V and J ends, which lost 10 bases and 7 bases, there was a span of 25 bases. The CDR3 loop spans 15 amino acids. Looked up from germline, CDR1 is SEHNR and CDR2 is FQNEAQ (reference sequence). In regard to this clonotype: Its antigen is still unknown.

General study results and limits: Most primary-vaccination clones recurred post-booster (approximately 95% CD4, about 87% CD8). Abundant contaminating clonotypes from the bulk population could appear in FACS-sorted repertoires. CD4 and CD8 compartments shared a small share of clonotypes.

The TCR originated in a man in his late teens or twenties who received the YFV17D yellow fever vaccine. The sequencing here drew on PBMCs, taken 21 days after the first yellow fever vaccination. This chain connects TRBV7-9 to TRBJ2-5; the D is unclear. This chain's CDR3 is CATLGQENFSGTQYF. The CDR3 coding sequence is TGTGCCACCCTAGGGCAGGAAAACTTTTCCGGGACCCAGTACTTC.